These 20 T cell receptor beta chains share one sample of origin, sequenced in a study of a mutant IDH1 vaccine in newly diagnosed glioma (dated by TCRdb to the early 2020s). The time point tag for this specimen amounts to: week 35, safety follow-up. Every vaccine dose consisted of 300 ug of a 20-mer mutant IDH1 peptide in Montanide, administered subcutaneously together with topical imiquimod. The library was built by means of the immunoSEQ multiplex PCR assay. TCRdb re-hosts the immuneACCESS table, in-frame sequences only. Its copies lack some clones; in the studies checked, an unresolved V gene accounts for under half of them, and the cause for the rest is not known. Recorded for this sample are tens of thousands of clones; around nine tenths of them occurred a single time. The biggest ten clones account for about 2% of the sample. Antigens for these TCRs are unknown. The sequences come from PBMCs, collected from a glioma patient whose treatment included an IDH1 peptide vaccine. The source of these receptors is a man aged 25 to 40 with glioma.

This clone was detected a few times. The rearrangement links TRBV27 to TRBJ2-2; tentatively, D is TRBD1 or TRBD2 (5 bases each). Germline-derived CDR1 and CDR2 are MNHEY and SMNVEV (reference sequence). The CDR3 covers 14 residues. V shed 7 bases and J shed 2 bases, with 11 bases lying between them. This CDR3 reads CASTRGHNTGELFF. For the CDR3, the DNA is TGTGCCAGCACCCGGGGCCACAACACCGGGGAGCTGTTTTTT.

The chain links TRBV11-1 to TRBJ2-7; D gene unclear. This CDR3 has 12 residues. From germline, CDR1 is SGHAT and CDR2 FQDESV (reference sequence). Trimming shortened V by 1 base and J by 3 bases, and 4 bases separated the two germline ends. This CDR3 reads CASSLGVYEQYF. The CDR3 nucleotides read TGTGCCAGCAGCTTAGGGGTCTACGAGCAGTACTTC.

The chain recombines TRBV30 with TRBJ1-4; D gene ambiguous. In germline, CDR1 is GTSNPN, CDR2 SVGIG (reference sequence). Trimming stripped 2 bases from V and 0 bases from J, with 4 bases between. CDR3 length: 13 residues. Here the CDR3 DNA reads TGTGCCTGGAGTAGATCAACTAATGAAAAACTGTTTTTT. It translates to CAWSRSTNEKLFF.

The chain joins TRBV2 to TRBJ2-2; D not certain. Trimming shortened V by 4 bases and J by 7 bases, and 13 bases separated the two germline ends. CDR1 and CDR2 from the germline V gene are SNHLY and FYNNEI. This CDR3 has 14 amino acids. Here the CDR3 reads CASSASSRVGELFF. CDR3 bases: TGTGCCAGCAGTGCGTCTTCGAGAGTCGGGGAGCTGTTTTTT. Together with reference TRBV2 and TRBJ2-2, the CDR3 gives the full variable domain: EPEVTQTPSHQVTQMGQEVILRCVPISNHLYFYWYRQILGQKVEFLVSFYNNEISEKSEIFDDQFSVERPDGSNFTLKIRSTKLEDSAMYFCASSASSRVGELFFGEGSRLTVL.

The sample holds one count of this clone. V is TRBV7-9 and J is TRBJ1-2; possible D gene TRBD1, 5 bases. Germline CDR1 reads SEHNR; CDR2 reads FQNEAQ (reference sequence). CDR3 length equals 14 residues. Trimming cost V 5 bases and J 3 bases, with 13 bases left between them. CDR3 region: CASSLRQTDYGYTF. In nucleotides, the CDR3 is TGTGCCAGCAGCCTCAGACAGACCGACTATGGCTACACCTTC.

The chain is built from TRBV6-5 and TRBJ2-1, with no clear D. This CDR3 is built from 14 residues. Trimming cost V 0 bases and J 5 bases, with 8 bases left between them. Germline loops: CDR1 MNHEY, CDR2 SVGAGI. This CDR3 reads CASSYSGYHNEQFF. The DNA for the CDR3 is TGTGCCAGCAGTTACTCGGGGTACCACAATGAGCAGTTCTTC.

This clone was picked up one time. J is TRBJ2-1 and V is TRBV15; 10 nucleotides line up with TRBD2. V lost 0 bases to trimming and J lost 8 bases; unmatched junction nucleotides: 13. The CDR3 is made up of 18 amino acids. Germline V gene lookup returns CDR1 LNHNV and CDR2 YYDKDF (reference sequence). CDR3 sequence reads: CATSRDTGSRLAGYEQFF. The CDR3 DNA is TGTGCCACCAGCAGAGATACAGGTTCGAGACTAGCGGGTTATGAGCAGTTCTTC.

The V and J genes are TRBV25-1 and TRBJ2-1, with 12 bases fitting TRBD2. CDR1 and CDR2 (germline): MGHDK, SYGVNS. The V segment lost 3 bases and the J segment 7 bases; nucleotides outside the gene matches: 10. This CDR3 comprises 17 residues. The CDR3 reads CASSERTSGVLWNEQFF. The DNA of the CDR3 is TGTGCCAGCAGTGAGAGGACTAGCGGGGTTCTTTGGAATGAGCAGTTCTTC.

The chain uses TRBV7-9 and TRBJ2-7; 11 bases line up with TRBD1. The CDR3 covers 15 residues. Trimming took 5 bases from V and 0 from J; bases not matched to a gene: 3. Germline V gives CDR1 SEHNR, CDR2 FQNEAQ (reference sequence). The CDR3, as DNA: TGTGCCAGCAGCCCCGGGACAGGGGGCTCCTACGAGCAGTACTTC. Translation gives CASSPGTGGSYEQYF.

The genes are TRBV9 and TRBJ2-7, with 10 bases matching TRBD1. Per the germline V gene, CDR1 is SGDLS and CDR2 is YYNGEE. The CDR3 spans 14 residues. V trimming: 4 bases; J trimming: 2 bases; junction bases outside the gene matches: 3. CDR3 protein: CASSPGTGAYEQYF. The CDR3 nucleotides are TGTGCCAGCAGCCCCGGGACAGGGGCCTACGAGCAGTACTTC.

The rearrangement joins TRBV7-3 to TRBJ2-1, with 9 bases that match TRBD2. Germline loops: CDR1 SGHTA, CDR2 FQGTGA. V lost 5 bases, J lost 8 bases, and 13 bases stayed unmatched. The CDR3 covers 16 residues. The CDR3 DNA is TGTGCCAGCAGCCCCTTCGGCGGGGGGGTAAGCTATGAGCAGTTCTTC. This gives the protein CASSPFGGGVSYEQFF. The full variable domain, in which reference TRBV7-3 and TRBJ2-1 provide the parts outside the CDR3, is GAGVSQTPSNKVTEKGKYVELRCDPISGHTALYWYRQSLGQGPEFLIYFQGTGAADDSGLPNDRFFAVRPEGSVSTLKIQRTERGDSAVYLCASSPFGGGVSYEQFFGPGTRLTVL.

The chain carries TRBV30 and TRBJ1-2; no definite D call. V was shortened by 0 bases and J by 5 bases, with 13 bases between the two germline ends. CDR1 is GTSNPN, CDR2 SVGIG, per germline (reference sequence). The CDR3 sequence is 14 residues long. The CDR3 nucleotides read TGTGCCTGGAGTGTACGAAGTACAGCTTATGGCTACACCTTC. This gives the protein CAWSVRSTAYGYTF.

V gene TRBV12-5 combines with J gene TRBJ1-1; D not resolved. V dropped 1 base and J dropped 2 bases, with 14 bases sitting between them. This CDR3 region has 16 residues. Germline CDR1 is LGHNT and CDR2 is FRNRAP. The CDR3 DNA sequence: TGTGCTAGTGGTTTGGAAGGGAAAGAGGGTAACACTGAAGCTTTCTTT. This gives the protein CASGLEGKEGNTEAFF.

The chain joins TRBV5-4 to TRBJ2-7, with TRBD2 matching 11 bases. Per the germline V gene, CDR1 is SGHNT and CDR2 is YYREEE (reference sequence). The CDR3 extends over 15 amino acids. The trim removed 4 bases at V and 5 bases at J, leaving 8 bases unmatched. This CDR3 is CASSTGLADFHEQYF. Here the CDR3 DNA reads TGTGCCAGCAGCACGGGACTAGCGGACTTCCACGAGCAGTACTTC.

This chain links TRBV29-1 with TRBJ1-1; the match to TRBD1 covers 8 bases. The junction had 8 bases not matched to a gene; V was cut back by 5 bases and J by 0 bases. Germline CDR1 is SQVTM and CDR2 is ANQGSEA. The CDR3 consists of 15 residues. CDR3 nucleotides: TGCAGCGTTTCGGGACAGGAACACTTGAACACTGAAGCTTTCTTT. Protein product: CSVSGQEHLNTEAFF.

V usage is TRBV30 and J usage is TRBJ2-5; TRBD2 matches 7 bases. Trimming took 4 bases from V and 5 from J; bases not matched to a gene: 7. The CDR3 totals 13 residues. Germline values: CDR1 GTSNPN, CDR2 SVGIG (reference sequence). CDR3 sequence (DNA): TGTGCCTGGAAGGTTCGGCGGGGGGAGACCCAGTACTTC. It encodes CAWKVRRGETQYF.

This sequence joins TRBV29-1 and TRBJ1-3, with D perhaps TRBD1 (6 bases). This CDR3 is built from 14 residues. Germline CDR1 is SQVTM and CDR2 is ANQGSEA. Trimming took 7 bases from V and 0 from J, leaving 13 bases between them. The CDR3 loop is CSAQDSGSGNTIYF. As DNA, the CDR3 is TGCAGCGCTCAGGACAGTGGCTCTGGAAACACCATATATTTT. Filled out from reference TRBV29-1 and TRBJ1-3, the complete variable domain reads SAVISQKPSRDICQRGTSLTIQCQVDSQVTMMFWYRQQPGQSLTLIATANQGSEATYESGFVIDKFPISRPNLTFSTLTVSNMSPEDSSIYLCSAQDSGSGNTIYFGEGSWLTVV.

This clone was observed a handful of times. This chain's CDR3 is CASSLGPQPQHF. Written as DNA, the CDR3 is TGTGCCAGCAGCCTAGGCCCTCAGCCCCAGCATTTT. The rearrangement links TRBV7-9 to TRBJ1-5; D call uncertain. Germline CDR1 SEHNR, CDR2 FQNEAQ (reference sequence). With 5 bases removed from V and 6 bases from J, the gap between germline ends came to 8 bases. The CDR3 runs 12 residues.

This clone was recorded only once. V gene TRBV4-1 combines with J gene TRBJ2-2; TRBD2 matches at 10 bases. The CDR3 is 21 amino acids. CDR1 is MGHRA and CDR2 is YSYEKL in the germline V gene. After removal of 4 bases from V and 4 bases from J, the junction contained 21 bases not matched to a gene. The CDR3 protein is CASSLYSPLERGGRVTGELFF. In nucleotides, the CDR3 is TGCGCCAGCAGCCTCTACTCCCCCCTAGAGCGGGGGGGCCGAGTCACCGGGGAGCTGTTTTTT.

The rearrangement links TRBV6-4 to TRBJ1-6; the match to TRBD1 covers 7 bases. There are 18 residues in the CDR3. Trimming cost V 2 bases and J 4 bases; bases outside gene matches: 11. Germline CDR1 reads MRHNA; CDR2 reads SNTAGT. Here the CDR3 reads CASSDTFDREGYNSPLHF. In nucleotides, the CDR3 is TGTGCCAGCAGTGACACCTTCGACAGGGAGGGTTATAATTCACCCCTCCACTTT.